This TCR beta chain was captured in a study of cytomegalovirus exposure and HLA in healthy donors. Findings and limits, study-wide: Data from an earlier analysis indicated that most TCR beta V segments were productive either about 87% or about 30% of the time.

13 Jbeta primers and 60 Vbeta primers were used for the PCR. TCRdb's copy holds only in-frame clones and misses some; the assay was immunoSEQ multiplex PCR. This table holds 50,000 or so clones. Germline V gene data show CDR1 as MGHDK and CDR2 as SYGVNS. The CDR3 runs 17 residues. V lost 1 base and J lost 3; bases outside the gene matches: 7. A note on this clone: Its specificity is not known.

The sequence came from a woman between 40 and 55 years old in good health and CMV-seronegative. The rearrangement links TRBV25-1 to TRBJ2-2; 8 positions match TRBD2. Sample: PBMCs. The CDR3 region has the DNA TGTGCCAGCAGTGAATCCCTCGGGAGGGACGACACCGGGGAGCTGTTTTTT. Translated: CASSESLGRDDTGELFF.